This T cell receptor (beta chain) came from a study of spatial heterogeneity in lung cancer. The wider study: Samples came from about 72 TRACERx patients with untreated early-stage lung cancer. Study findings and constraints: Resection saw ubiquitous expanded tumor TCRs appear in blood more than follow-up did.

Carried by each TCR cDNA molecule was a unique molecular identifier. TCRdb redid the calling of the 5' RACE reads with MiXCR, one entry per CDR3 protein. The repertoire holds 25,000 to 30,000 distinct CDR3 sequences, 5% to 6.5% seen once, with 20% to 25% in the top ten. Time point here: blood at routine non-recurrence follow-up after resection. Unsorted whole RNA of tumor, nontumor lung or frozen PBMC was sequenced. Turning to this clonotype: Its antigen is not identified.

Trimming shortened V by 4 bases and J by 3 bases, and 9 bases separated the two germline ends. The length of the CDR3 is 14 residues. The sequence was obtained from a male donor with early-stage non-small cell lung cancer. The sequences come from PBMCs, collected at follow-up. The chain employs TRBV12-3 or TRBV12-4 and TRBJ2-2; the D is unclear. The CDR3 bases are TGTGCCAGCAGTTGGGGTAGGGACACCGGGGAGCTGTTTTTT. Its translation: CASSWGRDTGELFF.